These T cell receptor beta chains were read from a single sample in a study of healthy donors' naive CD4 and CD8 T cells. Using its own MiXCR run on the reads, TCRdb lists one record per CDR3 protein. The sample lists about 200,000 distinct CDR3 sequences, under 85% occurring once. The sequenced sample was naive CD4+ and CD8+ T cells sorted from blood, pooled from several donors. The receptors shown here come from a pool of human donors in good health; the sample pools cells from several healthy donors. CDR3s include the opening cysteine and the closing phenylalanine or tryptophan. D genes are given only for firm matches. Expanded clones get a size class; other rows say once, few or many, or leave the size out.

D gene | J gene | clone size | CDR3 length | V gene | CDR3 protein | CDR3 DNA
TRBD1 | TRBJ2-3 | few | 16 | TRBV19 | CASSSLGQYEGDTQYF | TGTGCCAGTAGTTCTCTGGGACAGTACGAAGGAGATACGCAGTATTTT
- | TRBJ1-6 | - | 15 | TRBV19 | CASSSGLDNNSPLHF | TGTGCCAGTAGTTCCGGCCTAGATAATAATTCACCCCTCCACTTT
TRBD1 | TRBJ2-7 | - | 14 | TRBV6-6 | CASSGDSRLYEQYF | TGTGCCAGCAGCGGGGACAGCCGCCTCTACGAGCAGTACTTC
TRBD2 | TRBJ2-1 | - | 15 | TRBV5-6 | CASSLPSGDYNEQFF | TGTGCCAGCAGCTTACCTAGCGGGGATTACAATGAGCAGTTCTTC
- | TRBJ1-5 | - | 16 | TRBV7-8 | CASSLAPGSSNQPQHF | TGTGCCAGCAGCTTAGCGCCCGGGAGTAGCAATCAGCCCCAGCATTTT
TRBD1 | TRBJ2-7 | once | 15 | TRBV4-1 | CASSQGQGARDEQYF | TGCGCCAGCAGCCAAGGACAGGGGGCAAGGGACGAGCAGTACTTC
- | TRBJ1-5 | - | 13 | TRBV30 | CAWSYGQNQPQHF | TGTGCCTGGAGTTACGGACAGAATCAGCCCCAGCATTTT
- | TRBJ1-5 | few | 15 | TRBV5-5 | CASSLGQGSNQPQHF | TGTGCCAGCAGCTTGGGCCAGGGGTCCAATCAGCCCCAGCATTTT
- | TRBJ2-5 | - | 15 | TRBV5-1 | CASSLGPASEETQYF | TGCGCCAGCAGCTTGGGCCCGGCTAGTGAAGAGACCCAGTACTTC
TRBD1 | TRBJ1-5 | - | 16 | TRBV6-2/TRBV6-3 | CASRGQGWAYAEPQHF | TGTGCCAGCAGGGGACAGGGGTGGGCTTATGCGGAGCCCCAGCATTTT
TRBD2 | TRBJ2-5 | - | 16 | TRBV4-2 | CASSQVPIAGQETQYF | TGTGCCAGCAGCCAAGTACCTATAGCGGGCCAAGAGACCCAGTACTTC
- | TRBJ1-1 | - | 14 | TRBV4-3 | CASSQDGRDTEAFF | TGCGCCAGCAGCCAAGACGGTCGGGATACTGAAGCTTTCTTT
TRBD2 | TRBJ2-1 | - | 12 | TRBV18 | CASSPQTLAGLF | TGTGCCAGCTCACCACAAACACTAGCGGGGCTCTTC
- | TRBJ2-7 | - | 13 | TRBV5-5 | CASSSGSWDEQYF | TGTGCCAGCAGCTCCGGGTCATGGGACGAGCAGTACTTC
- | TRBJ2-7 | few | 12 | TRBV29-1 | CSVVGKYYEQYF | TGCAGCGTTGTTGGGAAATACTACGAGCAGTACTTC
- | TRBJ1-1 | - | 13 | TRBV5-4 | CASSFRAVTEAFF | TGTGCCAGCAGCTTTAGGGCAGTCACTGAAGCTTTCTTT
- | TRBJ1-1 | - | 15 | TRBV19 | CASSRAATLNTEAFF | TGTGCCAGTAGTAGGGCAGCAACTCTGAACACTGAAGCTTTCTTT
- | TRBJ2-7 | - | 14 | TRBV19 | CASSIATVSYEQYF | TGTGCCAGTAGTATCGCGACAGTCTCCTACGAGCAGTACTTC
TRBD2 | TRBJ2-1 | - | 16 | TRBV11-1 | CASSPRTSGTYNEQFF | TGTGCCAGCAGCCCACGGACTAGCGGGACCTACAATGAGCAGTTCTTC
- | TRBJ1-3 | - | 17 | TRBV19 | CASSPTGTGISGNTIYF | TGTGCCAGTAGTCCTACAGGTACAGGCATCTCTGGAAACACCATATATTTT
- | TRBJ2-3 | - | 15 | TRBV29-1 | CSALRRQGGGGTQYF | TGCAGCGCCCTGAGGCGCCAGGGGGGAGGCGGGACGCAGTATTTT
TRBD1 | TRBJ1-6 | few | 16 | TRBV6-5 | CASKPGQGFYNSPLHF | TGTGCCAGCAAACCGGGACAGGGTTTTTACAATTCACCCCTCCACTTT
- | TRBJ2-3 | - | 10 | TRBV7-9 | CASSIDTQYF | TGTGCCAGCAGCATTGATACGCAGTATTTT
- | TRBJ1-1 | - | 12 | TRBV29-1 | CSVEADTTEAFF | TGCAGCGTTGAGGCAGACACCACTGAAGCTTTCTTT
- | TRBJ2-7 | - | 12 | TRBV29-1 | CSGRQGVGEQYF | TGCAGCGGCCGACAAGGGGTTGGCGAGCAGTACTTC
- | TRBJ1-2 | - | 15 | TRBV5-6 | CASSLERGANYGYTF | TGTGCCAGCAGCTTGGAACGGGGCGCGAACTATGGCTACACCTTC
- | TRBJ1-1 | once | 13 | TRBV27 | CASSYGGFTEAFF | TGTGCCAGCAGTTATGGGGGATTCACTGAAGCTTTCTTT
- | TRBJ2-1 | once | 13 | TRBV19 | CASGQGFNNEQFF | TGTGCCAGCGGGCAGGGGTTTAACAATGAGCAGTTCTTC
TRBD2 | TRBJ2-7 | - | 15 | TRBV15 | CATSRDQAGGREQYF | TGTGCCACCAGCAGAGATCAAGCGGGAGGGAGAGAGCAGTACTTC
- | TRBJ1-1 | - | 11 | TRBV29-1 | CSGGGGTEAFF | TGCAGCGGCGGGGGCGGCACTGAAGCTTTCTTT
- | TRBJ2-3 | - | 13 | TRBV6-2/TRBV6-3 | CASTGYNADTQYF | TGTGCCAGCACTGGTTACAACGCAGATACGCAGTATTTT
- | TRBJ1-1 | few | 14 | TRBV12-3/TRBV12-4 | CASSLLWGNTEAFF | TGTGCCAGCAGTTTACTCTGGGGGAACACTGAAGCTTTCTTT
- | TRBJ1-5 | - | 15 | TRBV7-2 | CATSLWFGENQPQHF | TGTGCCACCAGCTTATGGTTCGGGGAGAATCAGCCCCAGCATTTT
- | TRBJ1-1 | - | 14 | TRBV20-1 | CSARDAGWGTEAFF | TGCAGTGCTAGAGACGCAGGGTGGGGCACTGAAGCTTTCTTT
- | TRBJ1-5 | - | 11 | TRBV19 | CASSSDQPQHF | TGTGCCAGTAGTTCCGATCAGCCCCAGCATTTT
- | TRBJ2-7 | - | 14 | TRBV5-6 | CASSLRGPKDEQYF | TGTGCCAGCAGCCTCCGAGGGCCGAAAGACGAGCAGTACTTC
- | TRBJ2-7 | - | 14 | TRBV5-4 | CASSFTGKPVEQYF | TGTGCCAGCAGCTTCACAGGGAAACCAGTCGAGCAGTACTTC
- | TRBJ2-7 | once | 16 | TRBV5-1 | CASSLYAGPLSYEQYF | TGCGCCAGCAGCTTGTACGCAGGGCCCCTCTCCTACGAGCAGTACTTC
- | TRBJ2-3 | - | 15 | TRBV30 | CAWTSLSVGTDTQYF | TGTGCCTGGACCTCCCTGAGCGTCGGCACAGATACGCAGTATTTT
- | TRBJ2-2 | - | 14 | TRBV30 | CAWIGGANTGELFF | TGTGCCTGGATAGGCGGGGCGAACACCGGGGAGCTGTTTTTT
- | TRBJ2-1 | once | 16 | TRBV6-9 | CASGRKRTNGGNEQFF | TGTGCCAGCGGGAGGAAGCGCACCAACGGGGGCAATGAGCAGTTCTTC
TRBD1 | TRBJ2-7 | - | 14 | TRBV20-1 | CSAPRQGDIYEQYF | TGCAGTGCCCCCCGACAGGGGGATATATACGAGCAGTACTTC
TRBD1 | TRBJ1-2 | - | 14 | TRBV5-4 | CASSSPTGIYGYTF | TGTGCCAGCAGTTCGCCGACAGGGATTTATGGCTACACCTTC
TRBD2 | TRBJ2-1 | - | 16 | TRBV29-1 | CSVVPLLAGGYNEQFF | TGCAGCGTTGTCCCTCTACTAGCGGGAGGGTACAATGAGCAGTTCTTC
- | TRBJ2-2 | - | 16 | TRBV4-1 | CASSPDRYHYTGELFF | TGCGCCAGCAGCCCTGACAGGTACCACTACACCGGGGAGCTGTTTTTT
TRBD2 | TRBJ2-7 | - | 16 | TRBV6-2/TRBV6-3 | CASSPGLAGTAYEQYF | TGTGCCAGCAGTCCAGGACTAGCGGGAACGGCCTACGAGCAGTACTTC
TRBD2 | TRBJ2-1 | - | 12 | TRBV18 | CASHNRGDEQFF | TGTGCCAGCCACAATCGGGGGGATGAGCAGTTCTTC
- | TRBJ2-5 | - | 13 | TRBV21-1 | CASSTGIQETQYF | TGTGCCAGCAGCACGGGGATCCAAGAGACCCAGTACTTC
- | TRBJ2-2 | few | 15 | TRBV29-1 | CSVETTGSADGELFF | TGCAGCGTTGAAACTACAGGGAGCGCTGACGGGGAGCTGTTTTTT
- | TRBJ2-7 | - | 14 | TRBV20-1 | CSAPWVGLTYEQYF | TGCAGTGCCCCCTGGGTGGGCCTAACCTACGAGCAGTACTTC
- | TRBJ2-2 | - | 14 | TRBV7-6 | CASSPIMNTGELFF | TGTGCCAGCAGCCCCATAATGAACACCGGGGAGCTGTTTTTT
- | TRBJ2-1 | - | 14 | TRBV6-2/TRBV6-3 | CASLPVGSYNEQFF | TGTGCCAGCCTGCCTGTGGGATCCTACAATGAGCAGTTCTTC
- | TRBJ1-3 | - | 15 | TRBV6-5 | CASSPSRALGNTIYF | TGTGCCAGCAGTCCGAGCAGAGCACTTGGAAACACCATATATTTT
- | TRBJ1-1 | - | 14 | TRBV29-1 | CSVGLQGRVAEAFF | TGCAGCGTTGGGCTCCAGGGACGGGTCGCTGAAGCTTTCTTT